Each of the 27 T cell receptor beta chains below was sequenced from the same sample in a study of cytomegalovirus exposure and HLA in healthy donors. The method was immunoSEQ multiplex PCR; TCRdb's version includes in-frame clones alone and lacks a portion of them. The sample consists of fewer than 200,000 clones, about nine tenths of them appearing once. Sequencing used PBMCs. The receptors shown here come from a woman aged 25-40 years in good health and CMV-seronegative.

The CDR3 sequence: CASTRGSGGTEAFF. CDR3 DNA sequence: TGTGCCAGCACCCGAGGCTCGGGGGGCACTGAAGCTTTCTTT. The V gene is TRBV7-9, the J gene TRBJ1-1, with D tentatively TRBD1 (5 bases). From germline, CDR1 is SEHNR and CDR2 FQNEAQ (reference sequence). V was cut by 7 bases and J by 4 bases, with 16 bases left in between. The length of the CDR3 is 14 residues. Full variable domain (missing parts from reference TRBV7-9 and TRBJ1-1): DTGVSQNPRHKITKRGQNVTFRCDPISEHNRLYWYRQTLGQGPEFLTYFQNEAQLEKSRLLSDRFSAERPKGSFSTLEIQRTEQGDSAMYLCASTRGSGGTEAFFGQGTRLTVV.

The chain couples TRBV11-2 to TRBJ2-1; 9 bases match TRBD2. Germline CDR1 and CDR2: SGHAT and FQNNGV. V was clipped by 0 bases and J by 9 bases; unmatched bases: 9. The CDR3 sequence is 16 residues long. Here the CDR3 DNA reads TGTGCCAGCAGCTTAGATCCCTTAGCGGGAGTAATTGAGCAGTTCTTC. Translated: CASSLDPLAGVIEQFF.

This clone has only a few counts. CDR3 sequence reads: CATSRILGTVEGYTF. The CDR3 DNA follows: TGTGCCACCAGCAGGATCCTGGGAACAGTCGAGGGCTACACCTTC. The chain combines TRBV15 with TRBJ1-2; no reliable D call. CDR3 length: 15 residues. Germline loops: CDR1 LNHNV, CDR2 YYDKDF (reference sequence). V was cut by 3 bases and J by 8 bases, with 19 bases left in between.

The chain links TRBV27 to TRBJ2-2; a weak D match, TRBD2 (6 bases). V dropped 5 bases and J dropped 6 bases, with 16 bases sitting between them. Germline CDR1 MNHEY, CDR2 SMNVEV (reference sequence). The CDR3 spans 15 residues. The CDR3 DNA sequence: TGTGCCAGCAGTCCATTGTGGGGACTCGCCGGGGAGCTGTTTTTT. It translates to CASSPLWGLAGELFF.

The V gene is TRBV5-1, the J gene TRBJ1-1; 9 bases are shared with TRBD1. J gave up 1 base and V 0 bases, and 10 bases lay outside the gene matches. The CDR3 sequence is 18 residues long. Germline V CDR1 and CDR2: SGHRS, YFSETQ. Written as DNA, the CDR3 is TGCGCCAGCAGCTTGGCCCGGGAATTGGGACAGGGGAACACTGAAGCTTTCTTT. This translates into CASSLARELGQGNTEAFF.

The rearrangement joins TRBV5-1 to TRBJ2-5; D is undetermined. Trimming shortened V by 0 bases and J by 2 bases, and 2 bases separated the two germline ends. CDR1 is SGHRS and CDR2 is YFSETQ in the germline V gene. CDR3 length: 12 residues. CDR3 loop: CASSLGQETQYF. The DNA of the CDR3 is TGCGCCAGCAGCTTGGGACAAGAGACCCAGTACTTC.

This clone has just one count. The chain is built from TRBV23-1 and TRBJ2-7, with 7 bases fitting TRBD2. Being an ORF, TRBV23-1 has a function that is uncertain. V lost 3 bases to trimming and J lost 1 base; unmatched junction nucleotides: 9. The length of the CDR3 is 16 residues. CDR3 amino acids: CASSHPDGGKSYEQYF. The DNA of the CDR3 is TGCGCCAGCAGTCACCCGGACGGGGGGAAGTCCTACGAGCAGTACTTC.

The rearrangement uses TRBV9 and TRBJ1-3; D unresolved. Germline V gives CDR1 SGDLS, CDR2 YYNGEE. The CDR3 is 13 amino acids. Trimming cost V 3 bases and J 4 bases, with 8 bases left between them. CDR3: CASSGTAGNTIYF. The CDR3 DNA follows: TGTGCCAGCAGCGGGACGGCCGGAAACACCATATATTTT. Full variable domain (remainder filled in from reference TRBV9 and TRBJ1-3): DSGVTQTPKHLITATGQRVTLRCSPRSGDLSVYWYQQSLDQGLQFLIQYYNGEERAKGNILERFSAQQFPDLHSELNLSSLELGDSALYFCASSGTAGNTIYFGEGSWLTVV.

The gene calls are TRBV6-6 and TRBJ2-5, with TRBD1 matching over 10 bases. The V gene end was trimmed by 6 bases and the J gene end by 4 bases; junction bases not matched to a gene: 8. This CDR3 has 15 amino acids. In germline, CDR1 is MNHNY, CDR2 SVGAGI (reference sequence). As DNA, the CDR3 is TGTGCCAGCAGCCAAGACAGGGGGCGCTTAGAGACCCAGTACTTC. It encodes CASSQDRGRLETQYF.

About this clone: The limits of the CDR3 on the DNA are not certain, so only TCRdb's listed CDR3 is given. V usage is TRBV27 and J usage is TRBJ2-7; TRBD1 is taken as the D call from the table, unchecked against the DNA. 14 amino acids form the CDR3, both terminal residues included. Per germline, CDR1 MNHEY and CDR2 SMNVEV (reference sequence). CDR3: CASSSSTGGLEQYF.

The gene calls are TRBV2 and TRBJ2-2, with D tentatively TRBD1 or TRBD2 (5 bases each). Per germline, CDR1 SNHLY and CDR2 FYNNEI. This CDR3 is 17 amino acids long. V dropped 1 base and J dropped 3 bases, with 15 bases sitting between them. For the CDR3, the DNA is TGTGCCAGCAGTGAAGAGGGGAGTCTAAGGGACACCGGGGAGCTGTTTTTT. Translation gives CASSEEGSLRDTGELFF.

In its sample, this clone was seen a few times. The chain recombines TRBV15 with TRBJ1-4; 7 bases agree with TRBD1. V gave up 3 bases and J gave up 4 bases; unmatched junction bases: 11. Germline V gene data show CDR1 as LNHNV and CDR2 as YYDKDF (reference sequence). The CDR3 loop spans 17 amino acids. The CDR3 loop reads CATSSLGQAVNNEKLFF. The CDR3 DNA sequence: TGTGCCACCAGCAGTCTAGGACAGGCGGTTAATAATGAAAAACTGTTTTTT.

V and J are TRBV29-1 and TRBJ2-1; TRBD2 agrees at 9 bases. Looked up from germline, CDR1 is SQVTM and CDR2 is ANQGSEA. With V trimmed by 3 bases and J by 7 bases, 4 bases remained unmatched. The CDR3 consists of 13 residues. The CDR3 spells CSVEPSGVNEQFF. CDR3 DNA sequence: TGCAGCGTTGAGCCTAGCGGGGTGAATGAGCAGTTCTTC.

Here the CDR3 reads CASSQDRWTGELFF. The CDR3 DNA reads TGCGCCAGCAGCCAAGATCGCTGGACCGGGGAGCTGTTTTTT. The gene calls are TRBV4-3 and TRBJ2-2; D not resolved. This CDR3 is 14 amino acids long. CDR1 and CDR2 from the germline V gene are LGHNA and YSLEER. Trimming pared 0 bases from V and 5 bases from J, leaving 7 bases between.

In this sample, this clone turned up once. The genes are TRBV6-5 and TRBJ2-2; TRBD2 matches at 12 bases. The CDR3 has 16 amino acids. With 2 bases clipped from V and 6 bases from J, the junction kept 4 bases outside the gene matches. The germline V gene has CDR1 MNHEY and CDR2 SVGAGI. This CDR3 reads CASSYRLAGASGELFF. DNA for the CDR3: TGTGCCAGCAGTTACCGACTAGCGGGGGCCTCCGGGGAGCTGTTTTTT.

The rearrangement links TRBV5-5 to TRBJ1-1; unclear D gene. Germline V gives CDR1 SGHKS, CDR2 YYEKEE (reference sequence). V lost 2 bases to trimming and J lost 3 bases, with 14 bases between them. CDR3 length equals 15 residues. The CDR3, as DNA: TGTGCCAGCAGCTTTCTTCGACGTTTGGACACTGAAGCTTTCTTT. Its translation: CASSFLRRLDTEAFF.

This chain joins TRBV7-2 and TRBJ2-3; no reliable D call. The CDR3 runs to 12 residues. Germline-derived CDR1 and CDR2 are SGHTA and FQGNSA. The V end lost 4 bases, the J end lost 11 bases, and 13 bases lay between the germline ends. The CDR3 here is CASSSGQLVQYF. The CDR3 DNA follows: TGTGCCAGCAGCTCGGGCCAGCTCGTGCAGTATTTT. The complete variable domain, with remaining parts taken from reference TRBV7-2 and TRBJ2-3, reads GAGVSQSPSNKVTEKGKDVELRCDPISGHTALYWYRQSLGQGLEFLIYFQGNSAPDKSGLPSDRFSAERTGGSVSTLTIQRTQQEDSAVYLCASSSGQLVQYFGPGTRLTVL.

The chain uses TRBV6-4 and TRBJ1-1, with D tentatively TRBD1 (5 bases). The length of the CDR3 is 13 residues. V gave up 7 bases and J gave up 1 base, with 10 bases separating them. CDR1 and CDR2 from the germline V gene are MRHNA and SNTAGT. DNA for the CDR3: TGTGCCAGCAAAAGAGGGGAGAACACTGAAGCTTTCTTT. It codes for CASKRGENTEAFF.

V is TRBV25-1 and J is TRBJ1-1; D gene unclear. Germline V gene data show CDR1 as MGHDK and CDR2 as SYGVNS. The CDR3 length is 15 residues. V lost 0 bases and J 4 bases, leaving 12 bases between the germline ends. The CDR3 sequence is CASSEYLGSGTEAFF. CDR3 nucleotides: TGTGCCAGCAGTGAATATCTCGGTTCGGGCACTGAAGCTTTCTTT. Full variable domain (outside the CDR3, taken from reference TRBV25-1 and TRBJ1-1): EADIYQTPRYLVIGTGKKITLECSQTMGHDKMYWYQQDPGMELHLIHYSYGVNSTEKGDLSSESTVSRIRTEHFPLTLESARPSHTSQYLCASSEYLGSGTEAFFGQGTRLTVV.

The chain is built from TRBV9 and TRBJ2-3; D remains unclear. This CDR3 contains 11 residues. Trimming removed 0 bases from V and 5 bases from J, with 1 base in between. Germline CDR1 is SGDLS and CDR2 is YYNGEE. CDR3 DNA sequence: TGTGCCAGCAGCGTAGAAGATACGCAGTATTTT. This encodes CASSVEDTQYF.

V and J are TRBV27 and TRBJ2-5, with 7 bases aligning to TRBD1. The CDR3 covers 14 residues. Germline-derived CDR1 and CDR2 are MNHEY and SMNVEV (reference sequence). Germline trimming cut 6 bases from V and 5 bases from J; bases unmatched to any gene: 9. This CDR3 reads CASSGTGVRETQYF. CDR3 bases: TGTGCCAGCAGCGGAACAGGGGTCCGGGAGACCCAGTACTTC.

The rearrangement uses TRBV6-5 and TRBJ2-7; a weak D match, TRBD1 (5 bases). CDR1 MNHEY and CDR2 SVGAGI come from the germline V gene. The CDR3 consists of 15 residues. Trimming took off 2 bases at V and 1 base at J, with 12 bases between the two ends. CDR3 region: CASSYGAVGSYEQYF. CDR3 DNA sequence: TGTGCCAGCAGTTACGGGGCGGTGGGGTCCTACGAGCAGTACTTC.

The rearrangement joins TRBV5-1 to TRBJ2-5; 10 bases fit TRBD2. This CDR3 spans 17 amino acids. V lost 0 bases, J lost 5 bases, and 10 bases stayed unmatched. The germline CDR1 and CDR2 sequences are SGHRS and YFSETQ. The CDR3 DNA sequence: TGCGCCAGCAGCTTGGTGCCTAGCGGGAGTGCTTGGGAGACCCAGTACTTC. Protein: CASSLVPSGSAWETQYF.

The gene calls are TRBV27 and TRBJ2-3; TRBD1 matches 9 bases. Germline-derived CDR1 and CDR2 are MNHEY and SMNVEV (reference sequence). Trimming took 2 bases from V and 7 from J; bases not matched to a gene: 10. CDR3 length: 16 residues. CDR3 sequence reads: CASSLTGGGIPYTQYF. In DNA form, the CDR3 reads TGTGCCAGCAGTTTAACAGGGGGCGGAATCCCATATACGCAGTATTTT.

J is TRBJ1-2 and V is TRBV5-1; perhaps TRBD1 as D (6 bases). CDR3 size: 15 residues. Trimming pared 2 bases from V and 4 bases from J, leaving 15 bases between. Per the germline V gene, CDR1 is SGHRS and CDR2 is YFSETQ. The CDR3 DNA follows: TGCGCCAGCAGCTTAAACCGGGACAATGGCTATGGCTACACCTTC. The encoded protein is CASSLNRDNGYGYTF.

CDR3 sequence: CASSPVAFPPLHF. In nucleotides, the CDR3 is TGTGCCAGCTCACCCGTTGCGTTTCCACCCCTCCACTTT. The V gene is TRBV18, the J gene TRBJ1-6; D gene ambiguous. Trimming shortened V by 3 bases and J by 11 bases, and 11 bases separated the two germline ends. The CDR3 loop spans 13 amino acids. Germline loops: CDR1 KGHSH, CDR2 LQKENI.

This sequence joins TRBV27 and TRBJ2-5; D is uncertain. Germline CDR1 is MNHEY and CDR2 is SMNVEV (reference sequence). The CDR3 sequence is 14 residues long. V dropped 1 base and J dropped 1 base, with 7 bases sitting between them. In DNA form, the CDR3 reads TGTGCCAGCAGTTTATACGTTAGCCAAGAGACCCAGTACTTC. This translates into CASSLYVSQETQYF.